The next 32 T cell receptor beta chains were all read from a single sample in a study of blood T cell repertoires in COVID-19. Some clones are missing from TCRdb's copy, which holds only in-frame ones; the method was immunoSEQ multiplex PCR. Among approximately 400,000 clones listed, approximately 88% were seen once. The sequencing input was peripheral blood. The source of these receptors is a woman aged 45 to 65 with COVID-19, enrolled during active disease.

This rearrangement joins TRBV4-2 to TRBJ1-5, with a tentative D call TRBD1 (5 bases). Germline V CDR1 and CDR2: LGHNA, YNFKEQ. There are 15 residues in the CDR3. V was cut by 6 bases and J by 2 bases, with 14 bases left in between. The CDR3 coding sequence is TGTGCCAGCAGGCGTCAGGGAAACGGCAATCAGCCCCAGCATTTT. The encoded protein is CASRRQGNGNQPQHF.

The gene calls are TRBV12-3 or TRBV12-4 and TRBJ2-3; TRBD2 agrees at 8 bases. This CDR3 is built from 12 residues. Trimming took 10 bases from V and 6 from J; bases not matched to a gene: 6. The CDR3 loop reads CATGGASDTQYF. The CDR3, as DNA: TGTGCCACCGGGGGGGCATCGGATACGCAGTATTTT.

The chain employs TRBV9 and TRBJ2-3; D is possibly TRBD1 (6 bases). Germline assignment: CDR1 SGDLS and CDR2 YYNGEE. The V end lost 4 bases, the J end lost 8 bases, and 17 bases lay between the germline ends. The CDR3 is 14 amino acids. The CDR3 coding sequence is TGTGCCAGCAGCCGCCAGGGGTCCCCGGGTACGCAGTATTTT. This encodes CASSRQGSPGTQYF.

The rearrangement uses TRBV7-2 and TRBJ2-7, with D perhaps matching TRBD2 (6 bases). V shed 3 bases and J shed 0 bases, with 9 bases lying between them. The germline CDR1 and CDR2 sequences are SGHTA and FQGNSA. The CDR3 spans 14 residues. The CDR3 nucleotides are TGTGCCAGCAGCTTCCGGGGGAGCTCCTACGAGCAGTACTTC. Its protein product is CASSFRGSSYEQYF.

V and J are TRBV4-2 and TRBJ1-5; no definite D call. The germline CDR1 and CDR2 sequences are LGHNA and YNFKEQ. The CDR3 is 14 amino acids. Trimming took 1 base from V and 11 from J, leaving 15 bases between them. This chain's CDR3 is CASSQGLEPETQHF. The CDR3 nucleotides read TGTGCCAGCAGCCAAGGGTTAGAGCCTGAGACCCAGCATTTT.

The genes are TRBV29-1 and TRBJ1-2; 9 bases line up with TRBD1. The CDR3 sequence is 12 residues long. Germline CDR1 and CDR2: SQVTM and ANQGSEA. V was clipped by 6 bases and J by 7 bases; unmatched bases: 6. Here the CDR3 reads CSVPGQGGGYTF. The CDR3 DNA reads as TGCAGCGTACCGGGACAGGGAGGTGGCTACACCTTC.

The chain joins TRBV21-1 to TRBJ1-1; the tabulated D call, TRBD1, remains unverified against the DNA. TRBV21-1 is classified as a pseudogene. This CDR3 is 17 amino acids long. Here the CDR3 DNA reads TGTGCCAGCAGCAGAAAGGGGTCCGGCAGGGGATTGGGTGAAGCTTTCTTT. Amino acid sequence: CASSRKGSGRGLGEAFF.

Only one count was recorded for this clone. The rearrangement joins TRBV6-5 to TRBJ1-2; D remains ambiguous. The CDR3 loop spans 14 amino acids. Deletions cut 0 bases from V and 4 bases from J, with 9 bases between. The germline gives CDR1 MNHEY, CDR2 SVGAGI. In DNA, the CDR3 is TGTGCCAGCAGTTACTCCTCCAGGTCCTATGGCTACACCTTC. This translates into CASSYSSRSYGYTF.

V gene TRBV9 combines with J gene TRBJ1-6; weak D call: TRBD1 (5 bases). This CDR3 region has 15 residues. Per the germline V gene, CDR1 is SGDLS and CDR2 is YYNGEE. The V and J ends lost 0 bases and 9 bases respectively, with 13 bases between them. CDR3 region: CASSVGGDGSSPLHF. CDR3 sequence (DNA): TGTGCCAGCAGCGTAGGGGGGGACGGGAGTTCACCCCTCCACTTT.

This sequence joins TRBV12-2 and TRBJ2-7; the tabulated D call, TRBD2, remains unverified against the DNA. TRBV12-2 corresponds to a pseudogene. This CDR3 has 15 amino acids. CDR3 bases: TGTGCAAGTCCCCCCTTCGTCGAGCGGTCCTACGAGCAGTACTTC. Translated: CASPPFVERSYEQYF.

The rearrangement uses TRBV18 and TRBJ1-2, with TRBD1 matching over 11 bases. V dropped 0 bases and J dropped 7; count of bases not matched to a gene: 1. This CDR3 is built from 14 residues. Germline CDR1 is KGHSH and CDR2 is LQKENI. CDR3 DNA: TGTGCCAGCTCACCACCGGGACAGGGGGGTGGCTACACCTTC. Its translation: CASSPPGQGGGYTF.

This sequence joins TRBV10-3 and TRBJ1-3; D gene unclear. CDR1 is ENHRY, CDR2 SYGVKD, per germline. V gave up 10 bases and J gave up 2 bases, with 9 bases separating them. The CDR3 has 12 amino acids. CDR3 bases: TGTGCCACGGGGATGGCTGGAAACACCATATATTTT. Translating gives CATGMAGNTIYF.

The genes are TRBV25-1 and TRBJ1-5; 8 bases fit TRBD1. Germline values: CDR1 MGHDK, CDR2 SYGVNS. Trimming cost V 4 bases and J 6 bases; bases outside gene matches: 11. The CDR3 spans 16 residues. The CDR3 loop reads CASSAQDRTGSQPQHF. The CDR3 nucleotides are TGTGCCAGCAGTGCTCAAGACCGGACAGGGTCTCAGCCCCAGCATTTT.

The genes are TRBV24-1 and TRBJ2-1, with 7 bases identical to TRBD2. The CDR3 loop spans 17 amino acids. Germline V gene sequence: CDR1 KGHDR, CDR2 SFDVKD. Unmatched junction bases numbered 10, after V lost 4 bases and J lost 2 bases. This CDR3 is CATSDPRSAGAYNEQFF. The CDR3 DNA sequence: TGTGCCACCAGTGACCCTCGTAGCGCGGGAGCCTACAATGAGCAGTTCTTC.

The V gene is TRBV5-1, the J gene TRBJ1-2; 9 nucleotides align to TRBD1. This CDR3 contains 14 residues. V shed 4 bases and J 7 bases; nucleotides not matched to a gene: 8. Per the germline V gene, CDR1 is SGHRS and CDR2 is YFSETQ. DNA for the CDR3: TGCGCCAGCAGCACTACAGGGGGCGCCGGTGGCTACACCTTC. Amino acid sequence: CASSTTGGAGGYTF. The variable domain in full, with the rest retrieved from reference TRBV5-1 and TRBJ1-2, is KAGVTQTPRYLIKTRGQQVTLSCSPISGHRSVSWYQQTPGQGLQFLFEYFSETQRNKGNFPGRFSGRQFSNSRSEMNVSTLELGDSALYLCASSTTGGAGGYTFGSGTRLTVV.

This chain links TRBV9 with TRBJ1-2; 7 nucleotides line up with TRBD1. Germline-derived CDR1 and CDR2 are SGDLS and YYNGEE. The V gene end was trimmed by 3 bases and the J gene end by 7 bases; junction bases not matched to a gene: 9. This CDR3 region has 14 residues. The DNA of the CDR3 is TGTGCCAGCAGCGCAACGACAGGGATGGCTGGCTACACCTTC. As protein: CASSATTGMAGYTF.

This clone was seen once. This sequence joins TRBV11-2 and TRBJ1-2, with D maybe TRBD1 (5 bases). Trimming cost V 5 bases and J 3 bases, with 13 bases left between them. From germline, CDR1 is SGHAT and CDR2 FQNNGV. The CDR3 has 14 residues. The CDR3 is CASSPTATYYGYTF. Here the CDR3 DNA reads TGTGCCAGCAGCCCGACAGCGACATACTATGGCTACACCTTC.

The chain has TRBV14 and TRBJ2-7; TRBD1 matches at 11 bases. The germline V gene encodes CDR1 SGHDN and CDR2 FVKESK. The V and J ends lost 5 bases and 0 bases, in that order; junction bases with no gene match: 0. The CDR3 contains 14 residues. The CDR3 nucleotides read TGTGCCAGCAGCGGACAGGGGGCCTCCTACGAGCAGTACTTC. Translating gives CASSGQGASYEQYF.

The chain couples TRBV2 to TRBJ1-5; 9 positions match TRBD1. Germline lookup yields CDR1 SNHLY and CDR2 FYNNEI. The CDR3 covers 18 residues. J was trimmed by 4 bases and V by 6 bases; bases with no gene match: 16. The CDR3 loop reads CASRGRGQGMWVNQPQHF. The CDR3, as DNA: TGTGCCAGCAGAGGAAGGGGACAGGGAATGTGGGTGAATCAGCCCCAGCATTTT.

V usage is TRBV6-1 and J usage is TRBJ1-5, with D tentatively TRBD1 (6 bases). The ends were cut back, 3 bases at V and 6 bases at J, with 18 bases in the middle. Germline V CDR1 and CDR2: MNHNS, SASEGT. CDR3 size: 16 residues. CDR3 bases: TGTGCCAGCAGTGATAGGCGGGGGGGGGCTGGTCAGCCCCAGCATTTT. It yields the protein CASSDRRGGAGQPQHF.

The rearrangement joins TRBV3-1 (or the pseudogene TRBV3-2) to TRBJ1-2, with 9 bases aligning to TRBD1. CDR1 is LGHDT, CDR2 YNNKEL, per germline (reference sequence). V trimming: 0 bases; J trimming: 6 bases; junction bases outside the gene matches: 8. The CDR3 totals 16 residues. The CDR3 sequence is CASSQEYRGLSNGYTF. The DNA for the CDR3 is TGTGCCAGCAGCCAAGAATACAGGGGGCTGTCGAATGGCTACACCTTC.

The rearrangement uses TRBV2 and TRBJ1-3, with D possibly TRBD1 on 5 matching bases. CDR3 length: 14 residues. Trimming cost V 1 base and J 9 bases, with 13 bases left between them. The germline gives CDR1 SNHLY, CDR2 FYNNEI. Written as DNA, the CDR3 is TGTGCCAGCAGTGAAGTGAGGGCCGGGGGCACCATATATTTT. Translation gives CASSEVRAGGTIYF.

This rearrangement joins TRBV5-1 to TRBJ2-7; a possible D gene is TRBD2 (5 bases). From germline, CDR1 is SGHRS and CDR2 YFSETQ. The germline V and J ends were trimmed by 4 bases and 0 bases, with 14 bases remaining between them. The CDR3 is 15 residues long. The CDR3 loop reads CASSGLRDYSYEQYF. The CDR3 bases are TGCGCCAGCAGCGGTCTCCGGGATTACTCCTACGAGCAGTACTTC.

The chain is built from TRBV7-9 and TRBJ1-2, with no clear D. Germline V lookup: CDR1 SEHNR, CDR2 FQNEAQ (reference sequence). This CDR3 contains 13 residues. V dropped 4 bases and J dropped 1 base, with 7 bases sitting between them. The CDR3 nucleotides read TGTGCCAGCAGCTCCGCCGGTAACTATGGCTACACCTTC. Amino acids: CASSSAGNYGYTF.

J is TRBJ1-2 and V is TRBV11-1; D is uncertain. CDR3 size: 13 residues. Germline V gene lookup returns CDR1 SGHAT and CDR2 FQDESV (reference sequence). With 2 bases removed from V and 4 bases from J, the gap between germline ends came to 8 bases. This CDR3 reads CASSLSNGYGYTF. The CDR3, as DNA: TGTGCCAGCAGCTTATCGAACGGCTATGGCTACACCTTC.

The V and J genes are TRBV5-1 and TRBJ2-5, with 7 bases lining up with TRBD1. The V gene end was trimmed by 4 bases and the J gene end by 5 bases; junction bases not matched to a gene: 8. The CDR3 covers 14 residues. CDR1 is SGHRS and CDR2 is YFSETQ in the germline V gene. DNA of the CDR3: TGCGCCAGCAGCCTAGGGGGCGAAGGGGAGACCCAGTACTTC. This gives the protein CASSLGGEGETQYF.

The J gene is TRBJ2-2, the V gene TRBV14, with a weak D call TRBD2 (7 bases). Germline assignment: CDR1 SGHDN and CDR2 FVKESK. The CDR3 has 15 residues. Between the trimmed V and J ends, which lost 5 bases and 6 bases, there was a span of 16 bases. The CDR3 loop is CASSWVRGASGELFF. As DNA, the CDR3 is TGTGCCAGCAGCTGGGTCCGGGGGGCCTCCGGGGAGCTGTTTTTT. The complete variable domain, with remaining parts taken from reference TRBV14 and TRBJ2-2, reads EAGVTQFPSHSVIEKGQTVTLRCDPISGHDNLYWYRRVMGKEIKFLLHFVKESKQDESGMPNNRFLAERTGGTYSTLKVQPAELEDSGVYFCASSWVRGASGELFFGEGSRLTVL.

V and J are TRBV9 and TRBJ2-2, with no clear D. Germline loops: CDR1 SGDLS, CDR2 YYNGEE. This CDR3 has 15 residues. V was cut by 0 bases and J by 3 bases, with 9 bases left in between. The CDR3 DNA sequence: TGTGCCAGCAGCGTAGAGGCTCGGGACACCGGGGAGCTGTTTTTT. It encodes CASSVEARDTGELFF. Filled out from reference TRBV9 and TRBJ2-2, the complete variable domain reads DSGVTQTPKHLITATGQRVTLRCSPRSGDLSVYWYQQSLDQGLQFLIQYYNGEERAKGNILERFSAQQFPDLHSELNLSSLELGDSALYFCASSVEARDTGELFFGEGSRLTVL.

The rearrangement joins TRBV29-1 to TRBJ1-1; 9 nucleotides align to TRBD1. Looked up from germline, CDR1 is SQVTM and CDR2 is ANQGSEA. The V and J ends lost 6 bases and 1 base, in that order; junction bases with no gene match: 3. The CDR3 loop spans 13 amino acids. The CDR3 here is CSVKTGGNTEAFF. The CDR3 region has the DNA TGCAGCGTCAAGACAGGGGGGAACACTGAAGCTTTCTTT.

CDR3 loop: CASSTQRGANTGELFF. The CDR3 nucleotides are TGTGCCAGTAGTACCCAGCGGGGGGCCAACACCGGGGAGCTGTTTTTT. The chain is built from TRBV19 and TRBJ2-2; 9 nucleotides align to TRBD2. There are 16 residues in the CDR3. V lost 4 bases and J lost 2; bases outside the gene matches: 5. CDR1 is LNHDA and CDR2 is SQIVND in the germline V gene (reference sequence).

V gene TRBV11-2 combines with J gene TRBJ1-3, with D unresolved. The CDR3 extends over 17 amino acids. V was trimmed by 2 bases and J by 1 base, leaving 15 bases between them. Germline CDR1 reads SGHAT; CDR2 reads FQNNGV. CDR3 in DNA: TGTGCCAGCAGCTTATTAGACATGATCTCTTCTGGAAACACCATATATTTT. Encoded protein: CASSLLDMISSGNTIYF.

This clone was detected a few times. The chain recombines TRBV27 with TRBJ1-1; tentative D call: TRBD1 (5 bases). The ends were cut back, 2 bases at V and 1 base at J, with 11 bases in the middle. There are 15 residues in the CDR3. Looked up from germline, CDR1 is MNHEY and CDR2 is SMNVEV (reference sequence). The CDR3 loop reads CASSLQGPENTEAFF. The CDR3 DNA reads as TGTGCCAGCAGTTTACAGGGCCCGGAGAACACTGAAGCTTTCTTT.